This T cell receptor beta chain was identified during a study of T cells in Graves' hyperthyroidism and ophthalmopathy. Whole-study results and caveats: Before onset, ophthalmopathy was predicted by the model a median roughly 6.8 months earlier. From stable hyperthyroidism, ophthalmopathy was separated by a 13 V-J model.

Researchers took RNA transcripts and amplified the TCR beta CDR3 regions from them. First-round RT-PCR of the TCR CDR3 relied on the HTBI primer set. In TCRdb, the multiplex PCR reads were re-called with MiXCR into one record per CDR3 protein. The sample shows roughly 420,000 distinct CDR3 sequences, about a sixth of them seen only once. This clonotype was observed many times. What it binds is not known. Stable hyperthyroidism: no ophthalmopathy progression over 18 months of follow-up. Patients were excluded for uncontrolled infection, other autoimmune disease, pregnancy or lactation. The CDR3 is 16 residues long. J gave up 8 bases and V 5 bases, and 19 bases lay outside the gene matches. Germline-derived CDR1 and CDR2 are DFQATT and SNEGSKA (reference sequence).

This receptor was identified in a woman younger than 30 with Graves' hyperthyroidism. Sequencing input: blood. V usage is TRBV20-1 and J usage is TRBJ2-7; 9 bases map to TRBD2. CDR3 sequence: CSAPWETSGGLFKQYF. The CDR3 DNA sequence: TGCAGTGCTCCCTGGGAGACCAGCGGGGGGCTCTTCAAGCAGTACTTC.